The 3 T cell receptor beta chains listed next were all sequenced from one sample in a study of memory CD4+ T cells and cytomegalovirus serostatus. The data were produced by immunoSEQ multiplex PCR, yet TCRdb's version contains in-frame clones alone and is incomplete. The table has under 85,000 clones, under 80% seen once. The sort gate was single viable CD3+CD4+CD8-CD45RO+ cells for memory CD4+ T cells. Sequences were obtained from memory CD4+ T cells from blood. The origin of the receptors is an adult in good health and CMV-seropositive.

There are a few counts of this clone. The chain has TRBV18 and TRBJ1-1; D call uncertain. CDR3 size: 13 residues. V was shortened by 8 bases and J by 2 bases, with 12 bases between the two germline ends. CDR1 is KGHSH and CDR2 is LQKENI in the germline V gene. CDR3 residues: CASTPFLNTEAFF. The CDR3 nucleotides read TGTGCCAGCACCCCCTTTTTAAACACTGAAGCTTTCTTT.

This clone was counted only a few times. The chain employs TRBV5-1 and TRBJ1-2, with D perhaps matching TRBD1 (5 bases). Trimming took off 0 bases at V and 3 bases at J, with 6 bases between the two ends. Germline CDR1 is SGHRS and CDR2 is YFSETQ. This CDR3 has 13 residues. CDR3 coding DNA: TGCGCCAGCAGCTTGGAAGGGGACTATGGCTACACCTTC. This sequence encodes CASSLEGDYGYTF.

The chain uses TRBV4-3 and TRBJ1-2, with a tentative D call TRBD1 (6 bases). With 4 bases removed from V and 4 bases from J, the gap between germline ends came to 16 bases. Per germline, CDR1 LGHNA and CDR2 YSLEER. The CDR3 is 15 residues long. CDR3 in DNA: TGCGCCAGCAGCCGGGAAACAGGGTCCCCCTATGGCTACACCTTC. Translation: CASSRETGSPYGYTF.